The 10 T cell receptor beta chains reported below all come from one sample, sequenced in a study of molecular identifiers for immune sequencing clone quantification. In TCRdb, the PCR reads were re-called with MiXCR into one record per CDR3 protein. The sample yields 460,000 or so distinct CDR3 sequences, 20% to 25% seen once. Sequencing was done on a sample of naive CD8+ T cells from blood, with Jurkat cell RNA spiked in. Subset defined: FACS-sorted CD8+CD4-CCR7+CD45RA+ naive T cells. Receptors originate from a human donor in good health. Some libraries in this study had Jurkat cell RNA spiked in.

The chain is built from TRBV28 and TRBJ2-7, with D perhaps matching TRBD1 (6 bases). The CDR3 runs 15 residues. The V end lost 1 base, the J end lost 2 bases, and 12 bases lay between the germline ends. Germline V gene sequence: CDR1 MDHEN, CDR2 SYDVKM. The CDR3 region has the DNA TGTGCCAGCAGTTTATTCCGGGACACAGCCTACGAGCAGTACTTC. It specifies CASSLFRDTAYEQYF.

V usage is TRBV27 and J usage is TRBJ2-1, with 7 positions matching TRBD2. This CDR3 spans 18 amino acids. Germline lookup yields CDR1 MNHEY and CDR2 SMNVEV (reference sequence). Trimming cost V 2 bases and J 4 bases; bases outside gene matches: 14. The CDR3 nucleotides read TGTGCCAGCAGTTTAAAAGGCGGACTAGAGGCGTTTTACAATGAGCAGTTCTTC. Amino acids: CASSLKGGLEAFYNEQFF.

Many counts were recorded for this clonotype. The rearrangement uses TRBV11-2 and TRBJ2-7, with TRBD1 as a possible D gene (6 bases). CDR3 length: 14 amino acids. Germline loops: CDR1 SGHAT, CDR2 FQNNGV. Trimming removed 4 bases from V and 3 bases from J, with 13 bases in between. The CDR3, as DNA: TGTGCCAGCAGCTCTGGGACACGATACTACGAGCAGTACTTC. It specifies CASSSGTRYYEQYF.

For this clonotype: A single base separates this from a much larger clone, so it may be a read error. The V gene is TRBV6-1, the J gene TRBJ2-1, with a weak D call TRBD1 (6 bases). Looked up from germline, CDR1 is MNHNS and CDR2 is SASEGT. This CDR3 is built from 15 residues. The CDR3 spells CVSSAGQPIYNEQFF. The CDR3 DNA is TGTGTCAGCAGTGCAGGACAGCCTATCTACAATGAGCAGTTCTTC.

With regard to this clonotype: An end of the junction differs from the germline gene, which may be a read error. The chain uses TRBV5-1 and TRBJ2-3; D ambiguous. Germline CDR1 SGHRS, CDR2 YFSETQ. The CDR3 length is 17 residues. In DNA, the CDR3 is TGCGCCGGCAGCTTGGTTTTAGGGATACTTTGGACAGATACGCAGTATTTT. It yields the protein CAGSLVLGILWTDTQYF.

On this clonotype itself: The junction shows a germline mismatch at one end, possibly a read error. The CDR3 here is CASSLEQQGTQYF. The CDR3 DNA reads TGCGCCAGCAGCTTGGAACAGCAAGGGACCCAGTACTTC. The rearrangement uses TRBV5-1 and TRBJ2-5; D gene unclear. CDR3 size: 13 residues. Looked up from germline, CDR1 is SGHRS and CDR2 is YFSETQ. Full variable domain (missing parts from reference TRBV5-1 and TRBJ2-5): KAGVTQTPRYLIKTRGQQVTLSCSPISGHRSVSWYQQTPGQGLQFLFEYFSETQRNKGNFPGRFSGRQFSNSRSEMNVSTLELGDSALYLCASSLEQQGTQYFGPGTRLLVL.

This clonotype was seen only a few times. One junction end disagrees with the germline gene, perhaps due to a read error. This chain links TRBV20-1 with TRBJ2-3, with D unclear. Germline V gives CDR1 DFQATT, CDR2 SNEGSKA (reference sequence). CDR3 length: 15 amino acids. The CDR3 DNA reads TGCGGTGCTAGAGATTGGGTTGAGTCGGCAGATACGCAGTATTTT. Its protein is CGARDWVESADTQYF.

This clonotype was picked up a small number of times. This sequence joins TRBV7-3 and TRBJ2-1; a weak D match, TRBD1 (8 bases). The germline V gene encodes CDR1 SGHTA and CDR2 FQGTGA. There are 19 residues in the CDR3. V lost 5 bases, J lost 4 bases, and 27 bases lay in between. The CDR3 DNA is TGTGCCAGCAGCCCCTGGCCCAGGGGGCAGGGACTAAGATACAATGAGCAGTTCTTC. It is translated as CASSPWPRGQGLRYNEQFF.

Comments on this clonotype: Its ends do not fully match the called genes, so a read error is possible. The CDR3 here is CASGWEGVWSTDAQYF. CDR3 nucleotides: TGTGCCAGCGGCTGGGAGGGGGTTTGGAGCACAGATGCGCAGTATTTT. The rearrangement links TRBV7-9 to TRBJ2-3, with TRBD2 as a possible D gene (7 bases). The CDR3 totals 16 residues. The germline V gene encodes CDR1 SEHNR and CDR2 FQNEAQ (reference sequence).

This clonotype has ten or more counts. The chain links TRBV7-2 to TRBJ1-1, with D uncertain. The germline V gene encodes CDR1 SGHTA and CDR2 FQGNSA. The CDR3 consists of 13 residues. The ends were cut back, 5 bases at V and 1 base at J, with 8 bases in the middle. The CDR3 DNA reads TGTGCCAGCAGCCCCATGGGGAACACTGAAGCTTTCTTT. Amino acids: CASSPMGNTEAFF.